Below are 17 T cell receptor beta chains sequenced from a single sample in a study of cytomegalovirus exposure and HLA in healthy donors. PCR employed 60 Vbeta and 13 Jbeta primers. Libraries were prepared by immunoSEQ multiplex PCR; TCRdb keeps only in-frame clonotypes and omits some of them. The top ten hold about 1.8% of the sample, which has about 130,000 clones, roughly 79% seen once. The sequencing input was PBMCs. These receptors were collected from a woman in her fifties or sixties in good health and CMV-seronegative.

The CDR3 region is CASSQDPSGRTTYNEQFF. In nucleotides, the CDR3 is TGCGCCAGCAGCCAAGATCCTAGCGGGAGGACTACCTACAATGAGCAGTTCTTC. The rearrangement links TRBV4-1 to TRBJ2-1; the match to TRBD2 covers 11 bases. The CDR3 consists of 18 residues. The V gene end was trimmed by 0 bases and the J gene end by 2 bases; junction bases not matched to a gene: 6. Germline-derived CDR1 and CDR2 are MGHRA and YSYEKL.

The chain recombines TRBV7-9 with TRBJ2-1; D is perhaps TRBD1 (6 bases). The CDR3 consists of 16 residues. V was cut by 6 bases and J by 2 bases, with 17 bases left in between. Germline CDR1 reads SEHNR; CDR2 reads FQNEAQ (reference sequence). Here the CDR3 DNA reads TGTGCCAGCAGGTTGCTCCGGGACAAAGCCTACAATGAGCAGTTCTTC. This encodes CASRLLRDKAYNEQFF.

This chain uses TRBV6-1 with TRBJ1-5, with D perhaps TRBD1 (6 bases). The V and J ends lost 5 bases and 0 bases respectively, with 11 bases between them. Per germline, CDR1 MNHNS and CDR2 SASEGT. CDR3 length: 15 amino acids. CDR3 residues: CASSTGGLSNQPQHF. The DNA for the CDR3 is TGTGCCAGCAGTACCGGGGGGCTTAGCAATCAGCCCCAGCATTTT.

This CDR3 reads CASSEASRTANYGYTF. The CDR3 DNA reads TGTGCCAGCAGTGAAGCCTCCCGGACAGCCAACTATGGCTACACCTTC. This chain uses TRBV6-1 with TRBJ1-2; TRBD1 might be the D (6 bases). V gave up 0 bases and J gave up 2 bases, with 13 bases separating them. The CDR3 extends over 16 amino acids. Per the germline V gene, CDR1 is MNHNS and CDR2 is SASEGT.

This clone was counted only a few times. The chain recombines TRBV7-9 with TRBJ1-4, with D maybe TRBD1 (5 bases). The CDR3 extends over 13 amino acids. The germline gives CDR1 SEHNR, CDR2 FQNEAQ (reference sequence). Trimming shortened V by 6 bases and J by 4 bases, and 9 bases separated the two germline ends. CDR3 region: CASSDSHNEKLFF. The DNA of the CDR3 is TGTGCCAGCAGTGACAGTCATAATGAAAAACTGTTTTTT.

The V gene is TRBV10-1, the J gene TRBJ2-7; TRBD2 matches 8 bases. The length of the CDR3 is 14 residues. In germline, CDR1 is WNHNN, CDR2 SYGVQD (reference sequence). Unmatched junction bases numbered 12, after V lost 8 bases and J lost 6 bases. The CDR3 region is CASREPGLDGEQYF. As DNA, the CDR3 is TGCGCCAGCCGGGAGCCGGGACTAGACGGCGAGCAGTACTTC.

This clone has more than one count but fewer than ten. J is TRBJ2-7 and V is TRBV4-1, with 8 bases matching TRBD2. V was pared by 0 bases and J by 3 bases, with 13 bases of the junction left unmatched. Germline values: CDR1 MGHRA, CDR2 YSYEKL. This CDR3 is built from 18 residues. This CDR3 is CASSQEPNLAGSGYEQYV. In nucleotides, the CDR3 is TGCGCCAGCAGCCAAGAACCCAACTTAGCGGGGTCTGGCTACGAGCAGTACGTC.

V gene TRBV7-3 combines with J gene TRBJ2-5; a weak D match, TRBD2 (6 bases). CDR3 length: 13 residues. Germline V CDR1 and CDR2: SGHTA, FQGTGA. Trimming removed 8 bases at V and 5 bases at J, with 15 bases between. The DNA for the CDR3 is TGTGCCAGCTCAAGGGCGGGGCGGGAGACCCAGTACTTC. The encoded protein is CASSRAGRETQYF.

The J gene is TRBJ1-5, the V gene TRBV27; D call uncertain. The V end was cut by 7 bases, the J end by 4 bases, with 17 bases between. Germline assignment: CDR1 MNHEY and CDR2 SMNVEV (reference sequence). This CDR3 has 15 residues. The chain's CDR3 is CASNEGGHSNQPQHF. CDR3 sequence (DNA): TGTGCCAGCAATGAGGGCGGTCATTCTAATCAGCCCCAGCATTTT.

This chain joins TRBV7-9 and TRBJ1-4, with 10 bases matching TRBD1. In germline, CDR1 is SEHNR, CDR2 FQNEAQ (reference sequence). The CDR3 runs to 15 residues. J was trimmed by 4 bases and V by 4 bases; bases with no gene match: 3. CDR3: CASSSWDRGNEKLFF. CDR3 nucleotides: TGTGCCAGCAGCTCATGGGACAGGGGTAATGAAAAACTGTTTTTT.

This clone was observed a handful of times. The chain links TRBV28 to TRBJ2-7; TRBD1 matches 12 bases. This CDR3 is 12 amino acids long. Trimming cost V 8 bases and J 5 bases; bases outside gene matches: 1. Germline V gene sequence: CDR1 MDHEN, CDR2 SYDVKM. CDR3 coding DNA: TGTGCCAGCGGGACAGGGGGCCACGAGCAGTACTTC. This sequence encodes CASGTGGHEQYF.

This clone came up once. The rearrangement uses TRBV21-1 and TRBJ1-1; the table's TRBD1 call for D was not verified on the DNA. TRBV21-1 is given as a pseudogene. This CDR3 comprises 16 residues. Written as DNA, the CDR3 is TGTGCCAGCAGCAATGTATCGGGACACGTGAACACTGAAGCTTTCTTT. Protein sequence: CASSNVSGHVNTEAFF.

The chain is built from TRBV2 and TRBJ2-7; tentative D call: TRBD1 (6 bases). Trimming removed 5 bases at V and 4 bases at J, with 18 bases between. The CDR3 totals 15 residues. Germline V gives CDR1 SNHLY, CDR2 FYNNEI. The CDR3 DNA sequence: TGTGCCAGCAGTTCCGACAGGTTCGGGCTATACGAGCAGTACGTC. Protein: CASSSDRFGLYEQYV.

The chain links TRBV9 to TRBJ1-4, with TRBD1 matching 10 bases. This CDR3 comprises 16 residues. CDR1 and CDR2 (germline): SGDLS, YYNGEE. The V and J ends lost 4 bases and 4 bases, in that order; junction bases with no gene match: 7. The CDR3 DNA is TGTGCCAGCAGCCCCGGGACAGGGGCGTTTAATGAAAAACTGTTTTTT. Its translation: CASSPGTGAFNEKLFF. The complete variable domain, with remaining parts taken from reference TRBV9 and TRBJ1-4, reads DSGVTQTPKHLITATGQRVTLRCSPRSGDLSVYWYQQSLDQGLQFLIQYYNGEERAKGNILERFSAQQFPDLHSELNLSSLELGDSALYFCASSPGTGAFNEKLFFGSGTQLSVL.

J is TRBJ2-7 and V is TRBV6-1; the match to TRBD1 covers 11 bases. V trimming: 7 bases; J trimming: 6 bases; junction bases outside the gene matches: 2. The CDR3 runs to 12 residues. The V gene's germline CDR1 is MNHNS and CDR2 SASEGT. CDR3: CASTGTGGEQYF. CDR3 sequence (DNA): TGTGCCAGCACCGGGACAGGGGGCGAGCAGTACTTC.

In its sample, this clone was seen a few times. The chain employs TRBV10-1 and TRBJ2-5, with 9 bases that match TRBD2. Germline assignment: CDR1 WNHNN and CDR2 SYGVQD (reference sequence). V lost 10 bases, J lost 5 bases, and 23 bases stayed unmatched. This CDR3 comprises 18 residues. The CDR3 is CATSSGTSRRWVGETQYF. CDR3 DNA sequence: TGCGCCACCTCCTCTGGGACTAGCAGAAGATGGGTCGGGGAGACCCAGTACTTC.

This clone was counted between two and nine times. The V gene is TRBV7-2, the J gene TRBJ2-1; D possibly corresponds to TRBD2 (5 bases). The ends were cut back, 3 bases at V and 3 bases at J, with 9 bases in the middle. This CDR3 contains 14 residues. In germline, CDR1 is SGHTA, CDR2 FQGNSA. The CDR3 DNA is TGTGCCAGCAGCTTCCCCGGGGTCTACAATGAGCAGTTCTTC. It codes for CASSFPGVYNEQFF.